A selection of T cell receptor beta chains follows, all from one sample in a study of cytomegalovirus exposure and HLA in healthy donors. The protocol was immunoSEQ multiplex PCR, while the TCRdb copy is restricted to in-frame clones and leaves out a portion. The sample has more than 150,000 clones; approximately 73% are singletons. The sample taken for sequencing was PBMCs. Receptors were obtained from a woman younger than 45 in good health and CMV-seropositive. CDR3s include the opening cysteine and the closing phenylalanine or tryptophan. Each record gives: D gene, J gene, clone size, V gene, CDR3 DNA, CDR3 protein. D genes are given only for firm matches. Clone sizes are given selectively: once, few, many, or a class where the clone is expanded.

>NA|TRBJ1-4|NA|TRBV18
TGTGCCAGCTCACCAAGGGAGAAAGAAGAAAAACTGTTTTTT
CASSPREKEEKLFF
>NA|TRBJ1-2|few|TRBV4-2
TGTGCCAGCAGCCAAGAGGCCTATGGCTACACCTTC
CASSQEAYGYTF
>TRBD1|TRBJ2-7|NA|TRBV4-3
TGCGCCAGCAGCCAGGGACCGGGACAGAAGTACTTC
CASSQGPGQKYF
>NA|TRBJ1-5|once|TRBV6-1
TGTGCCAGCAGCCAGGGTCGGCCCCAGCATTTT
CASSQGRPQHF
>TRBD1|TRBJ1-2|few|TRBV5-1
TGCGCCAGCAGCTTGGGTCCAGGGGGCGACTATGGCTACACCTTC
CASSLGPGGDYGYTF
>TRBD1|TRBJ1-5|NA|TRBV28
TGTGCCAGCAGTGAATTCCGGGACAGGGGGCCCAATCAGCCCCAGCATTTT
CASSEFRDRGPNQPQHF
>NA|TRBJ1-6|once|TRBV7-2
TGTGCCAGCATCAACGGGGTGAGGGATAATTCACCCCTCCACTTT
CASINGVRDNSPLHF
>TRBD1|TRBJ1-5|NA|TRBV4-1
TGCGCCAGCAGCCACGACGGGACAGGCAATCAGCCCCAGCATTTT
CASSHDGTGNQPQHF
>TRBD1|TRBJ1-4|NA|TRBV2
TGTGCCAGCAGTGAAAGACAGGGGGGTGAAAAACTGTTTTTT
CASSERQGGEKLFF
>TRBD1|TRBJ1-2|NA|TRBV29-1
TGCAGCGTCCACATACCTCGACAGGGGGGCCACTCCTATGGCTACACCTTC
CSVHIPRQGGHSYGYTF
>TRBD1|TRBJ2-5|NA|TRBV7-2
TGTGCCAGCAGCTCCCCGGGGACAGGGGTGGTGAAGACCCAGTACTTC
CASSSPGTGVVKTQYF
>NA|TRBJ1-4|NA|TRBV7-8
TGTGCCAGCAGCTTAATTAGACAGCCCAATGAAAAACTGTTTTTT
CASSLIRQPNEKLFF
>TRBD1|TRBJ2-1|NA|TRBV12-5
TGTGCTAGTGGTTTTCCAACAGGGGACAATGAGCAGTTCTTC
CASGFPTGDNEQFF
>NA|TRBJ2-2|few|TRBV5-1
TGCGCCAGCAGCTTGGTCAGAAACACCGGGGAGCTGTTTTTT
CASSLVRNTGELFF
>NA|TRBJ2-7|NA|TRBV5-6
TGTGCCAGCAGCTTGGGGCAACCCTCCTACGAGCAGTACTTC
CASSLGQPSYEQYF
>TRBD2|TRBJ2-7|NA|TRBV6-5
TGTGCCAGCAGTTCTGTAGCGGGGAGGGAAGAGCAGTACTTC
CASSSVAGREEQYF
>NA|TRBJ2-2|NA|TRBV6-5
TGTGCGGGGAGGCGGGGGCCGAACACCGGGGAGCTGTTTTTT
CAGRRGPNTGELFF
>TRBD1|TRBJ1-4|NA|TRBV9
TGTGCCAGCAGCGCGGGGGCAGGGGGTTATGAAAAACTGTTTTTT
CASSAGAGGYEKLFF
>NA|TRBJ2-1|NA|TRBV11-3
TGTGCCAGCAGCTTAGATGAACTCAGAGGGTCGCAGTTCTTC
CASSLDELRGSQFF
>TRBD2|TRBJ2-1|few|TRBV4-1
TGCGCCAGCAGCCAACCCGGGGGGTACAATGAGCAGTTCTTC
CASSQPGGYNEQFF
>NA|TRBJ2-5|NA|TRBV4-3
TGCGCCAGCAGCCTCCGGCAGGGTAGGGTGGAGACCCAGTACTTC
CASSLRQGRVETQYF
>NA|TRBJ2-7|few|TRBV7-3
TGTGCCAGCAGCTTACAGGGTCTGGGCTACGAGCAGTACTTC
CASSLQGLGYEQYF